This T cell receptor (beta chain) was identified in a study of T cell responses to AZD1222 COVID-19 vaccine. Study summary: Second-dose recipients at about 4 or about 12 weeks were treated as one pooled group. Overall study findings and caveats: Donors skewed white British and female; clonal diversity was possibly underestimated.

Concerning this clone itself: Its target is not known.

Sequenced by immunoSEQ multiplex PCR; TCRdb stores in-frame clones only, minus some. The table has about 120,000 clones, roughly 90% seen once. The sample here was peripheral blood, taken on day 0 of AZD1222 vaccination. The clonotype originates from an adult in good health.

CDR3 protein: CASSVDWYNEQFF. CDR3 nucleotide sequence: TGTGCCAGTAGTGTGGACTGGTACAATGAGCAGTTCTTC. The chain combines TRBV19 with TRBJ2-1; TRBD2 is a possible D gene (5 bases). Deletions cut 5 bases from V and 4 bases from J, with 9 bases between. The germline CDR1 and CDR2 sequences are LNHDA and SQIVND (reference sequence). The CDR3 length is 13 residues. The full variable domain, in which reference TRBV19 and TRBJ2-1 provide the parts outside the CDR3, is DGGITQSPKYLFRKEGQNVTLSCEQNLNHDAMYWYRQDPGQGLRLIYYSQIVNDFQKGDIAEGYSVSREKKESFPLTVTSAQKNPTAFYLCASSVDWYNEQFFGPGTRLTVL.